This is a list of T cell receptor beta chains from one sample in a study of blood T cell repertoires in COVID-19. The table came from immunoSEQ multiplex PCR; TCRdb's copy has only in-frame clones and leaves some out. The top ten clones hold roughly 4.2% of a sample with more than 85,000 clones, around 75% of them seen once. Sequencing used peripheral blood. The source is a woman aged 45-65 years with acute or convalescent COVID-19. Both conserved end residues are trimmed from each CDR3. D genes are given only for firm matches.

ASSQEDSGTSGGPRSYEQY | TRBJ2-7 | TRBD2 | TRBV4-3
AGPLGLAGSTDTQY | TRBJ2-3 | . | TRBV21-1
ASSEDYREQY | TRBJ2-7 | . | TRBV6-1
ASVGTNEKLF | TRBJ1-4 | . | TRBV2
ASSLAGRHTDTQY | TRBJ2-3 | . | TRBV27
ASSPGIVDNEQF | TRBJ2-1 | . | TRBV7-9
ASSIASRGGQQETQY | TRBJ2-5 | . | TRBV19
ASSPVGGTRTYGYT | TRBJ1-2 | . | TRBV7-9
ATTLPGQRPEANEKLF | TRBJ1-4 | TRBD1 | TRBV24-1
ASSLNGLSYNEQF | TRBJ2-1 | . | TRBV7-2
ASSSLRDLFGGYGYT | TRBJ1-2 | . | TRBV7-2
ASSQDLTPTGMNTEAF | TRBJ1-1 | . | TRBV4-2
ASSLWGASTDTQY | TRBJ2-3 | . | TRBV27
ASSSYRSWGTEAF | TRBJ1-1 | . | TRBV13
ASSPRTPEVPGANVLT | TRBJ2-6 | . | TRBV6-2/TRBV6-3
ASSEDGGEGEKLF | TRBJ1-4 | . | TRBV2
ASSFASFGELF | TRBJ2-2 | . | TRBV12-3/TRBV12-4
ASSEALSNYGYT | TRBJ1-2 | . | TRBV6-1
ASSLAGEGYT | TRBJ1-2 | . | TRBV6-5
ASSRGQGPYEQY | TRBJ2-7 | TRBD1 | TRBV6-2/TRBV6-3
ASSRGTYTDTQY | TRBJ2-3 | . | TRBV7-8
ASSPGGMNTEAF | TRBJ1-1 | . | TRBV13
ASSQTVNYGYT | TRBJ1-2 | . | TRBV28
AIKAGGNTEAF | TRBJ1-1 | . | TRBV10-3
ASSQEIGKLF | TRBJ1-4 | . | TRBV3-1/TRBV3-2
ASSATVAGGNEKLF | TRBJ1-4 | . | TRBV9
ASSLGDTGGIGYT | TRBJ1-2 | TRBD1 | TRBV5-5
ASRSTGGLTNEKLF | TRBJ1-4 | TRBD1 | TRBV7-8
ASSSIFQGVNQPQH | TRBJ1-5 | . | TRBV19
ASSLAGHNSPLH | TRBJ1-6 | . | TRBV11-2
ASSPGTGFGNYGYT | TRBJ1-2 | TRBD1 | TRBV6-6
ASSEETRQEGYT | TRBJ1-2 | . | TRBV6-1
AISDRADTQY | TRBJ2-3 | . | TRBV10-3
ASSDPTGDVEQY | TRBJ2-7 | TRBD1 | TRBV7-9
ASSSPGGAGELF | TRBJ2-2 | TRBD2 | TRBV6-5
ASSKRSGGQNSYEQY | TRBJ2-7 | . | TRBV27
ASSIRQGPQETQY | TRBJ2-5 | TRBD1 | TRBV18
ASSSDSNEQF | TRBJ2-1 | . | TRBV11-3
ASSLPRALNQPQH | TRBJ1-5 | . | TRBV28
ASSYTENTEAF | TRBJ1-1 | . | TRBV27
ASSSEGTEENTGELF | TRBJ2-2 | . | TRBV4-1
ASSPDRSGGYT | TRBJ1-2 | TRBD1 | TRBV6-2/TRBV6-3
ASRTAQGPYEQY | TRBJ2-7 | . | TRBV27
ASSDFGRVGNTIY | TRBJ1-3 | . | TRBV10-2
ASSSPGTPARNSPLH | TRBJ1-6 | . | TRBV7-2
ASSFKGVDTQY | TRBJ2-3 | . | TRBV7-9
ASSLQGFADTQY | TRBJ2-3 | . | TRBV6-5
ASSLNSGGLGDEQF | TRBJ2-1 | TRBD2 | TRBV3-1/TRBV3-2
ASSHPSRGTGGEEETQY | TRBJ2-5 | TRBD1 | TRBV4-1
ASSYSGEGNQPQH | TRBJ1-5 | . | TRBV6-5